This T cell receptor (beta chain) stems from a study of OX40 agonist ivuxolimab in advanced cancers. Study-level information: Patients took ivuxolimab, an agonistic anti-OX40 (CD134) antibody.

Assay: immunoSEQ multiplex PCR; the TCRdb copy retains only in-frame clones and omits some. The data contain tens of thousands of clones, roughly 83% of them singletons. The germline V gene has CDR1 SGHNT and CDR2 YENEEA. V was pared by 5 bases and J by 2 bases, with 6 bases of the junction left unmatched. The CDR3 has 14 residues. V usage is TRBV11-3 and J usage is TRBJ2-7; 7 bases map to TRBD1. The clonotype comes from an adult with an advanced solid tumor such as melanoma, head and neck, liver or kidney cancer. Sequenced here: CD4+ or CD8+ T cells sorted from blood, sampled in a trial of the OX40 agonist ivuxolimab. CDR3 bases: TGTGCCAGCAGCCGCGAGGGACAGACCTACGAGCAGTACTTC. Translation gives CASSREGQTYEQYF.